The next 7 T cell receptor beta chains were all read from a single sample in a study of shared T cell receptors in the human thymus. Some clones are missing from TCRdb's copy, which holds only in-frame ones; the method was immunoSEQ multiplex PCR. The profile shows hundreds of thousands of clones, 88% of them singletons. This sample also belongs to another study, concerning human thymus T cells.

Sequences were obtained from thymocytes. The receptor set was obtained from a boy younger than two with a congenital heart defect.

The chain combines TRBV15 with TRBJ1-3, with D uncertain. The ends were cut back, 0 bases at V and 4 bases at J, with 13 bases in the middle. The CDR3 has 16 residues. Germline V lookup: CDR1 LNHNV, CDR2 YYDKDF (reference sequence). The CDR3 coding sequence is TGTGCCACCAGCAGAGATCGACTGGCAGTGGGAAACACCATATATTTT. Protein product: CATSRDRLAVGNTIYF. Looking up the rest from reference TRBV15 and TRBJ1-3 gives the full variable domain: DAMVIQNPRYQVTQFGKPVTLSCSQTLNHNVMYWYQQKSSQAPKLLFHYYDKDFNNEADTPDNFQSRRPNTSFCFLDIRSPGLGDTAMYLCATSRDRLAVGNTIYFGEGSWLTVV.

The chain joins TRBV6-4 to TRBJ2-1; 13 positions match TRBD2. Germline-derived CDR1 and CDR2 are MRHNA and SNTAGT. The CDR3 has 17 residues. V lost 2 bases and J lost 7; bases outside the gene matches: 8. The CDR3 coding sequence is TGTGCCAGCAGTGACGGACTAGCGGGAGTTAGTGGGAATGAGCAGTTCTTC. Its translation is CASSDGLAGVSGNEQFF.

This chain connects TRBV5-4 to TRBJ1-2; 7 positions agree with TRBD1. The CDR3 runs to 13 residues. CDR1 and CDR2 (germline): SGHNT, YYREEE (reference sequence). Unmatched junction bases numbered 4, after V lost 4 bases and J lost 4 bases. The CDR3 region is CASSPGGVYGYTF. The CDR3 coding sequence is TGTGCCAGCAGCCCAGGGGGTGTCTATGGCTACACCTTC.

The chain recombines TRBV7-9 with TRBJ2-7, with 10 bases fitting TRBD1. The CDR3 loop spans 14 amino acids. Germline CDR1 and CDR2: SEHNR and FQNEAQ (reference sequence). J lost 4 bases, V lost 5 bases, and 5 bases had no gene match. This CDR3 reads CASSMDRGSYEQYF. The DNA of the CDR3 is TGTGCCAGCAGCATGGACAGGGGGTCTTACGAGCAGTACTTC. The full variable domain, completed using reference TRBV7-9 and TRBJ2-7, is DTGVSQNPRHKITKRGQNVTFRCDPISEHNRLYWYRQTLGQGPEFLTYFQNEAQLEKSRLLSDRFSAERPKGSFSTLEIQRTEQGDSAMYLCASSMDRGSYEQYFGPGTRLTVT.

This clone was observed a single time. The rearrangement uses TRBV6-1 and TRBJ2-1; TRBD2 is a possible D gene (5 bases). Germline assignment: CDR1 MNHNS and CDR2 SASEGT. V gave up 8 bases and J gave up 0 bases, with 8 bases separating them. The CDR3 is 13 residues long. The CDR3 DNA is TGTGCCAGCCGGACTGTCTCCTACAATGAGCAGTTCTTC. It yields the protein CASRTVSYNEQFF.

The chain links TRBV5-8 to TRBJ2-1; D may be TRBD2 (6 bases). The ends were cut back, 2 bases at V and 6 bases at J, with 15 bases in the middle. The CDR3 has 15 amino acids. Germline loops: CDR1 SGHTS, CDR2 YDEGEE. The CDR3 DNA follows: TGTGCCAGCAGCTTCCCCTTGGCGGGATCCAATGAGCAGTTCTTC. This translates into CASSFPLAGSNEQFF.

This clone has a single count. This chain uses TRBV5-1 with TRBJ1-1, with D unresolved. Trimming took off 4 bases at V and 5 bases at J, with 12 bases between the two ends. The CDR3 is 13 amino acids. From germline, CDR1 is SGHRS and CDR2 YFSETQ. This chain's CDR3 is CASSPRRRTEAFF. The CDR3 DNA follows: TGCGCCAGCAGCCCACGGCGGCGGACTGAAGCTTTCTTT.